This record concerns one T cell receptor beta chain sequence. Its antigen is not yet known. Base qualities are not provided; no much larger clone lies one nucleotide away. Whole blood was collected in K2EDTA tubes by collaborating institutions according to the institutions' own protocols. For TCRbeta analysis, collaborators shipped samples in one of three forms: frozen whole blood, isolated PBMCs, or DNA extracted from either of those sample types. TCRbeta CDR3 regions were amplified from genomic DNA using the immunoSEQ Assay, a bias-controlled multiplex PCR. The source study handled its data this way. Nucleated cell counts per sample were estimated from amplification of reference gene primers within the assay. To quantify the absolute abundance of each unique TCRbeta CDR3 rearrangement, sequence reads were collapsed and filtered. For each sample, productive Simpson clonality was calculated as the square root of Simpson's diversity index over productive rearrangements. TCRdb mirrors the immuneACCESS table, restricted to in-frame sequences. Some clones are absent from its copies; in checked studies, under half trace to an unresolved V gene, and the reason for the others is unknown. V, J and clone size reflect that table, while D and trimming were determined from the DNA. The sample table shows 250,000 or so clones, and 80% to 85% are seen once. Together, the top ten hold 4.2% of the sample.

The sample is drawn from a study of blood T cell repertoires in COVID-19 (dated by TCRdb to 2018 to 2021). Notes on the research overall: Collaborator samples came from the United States, Italy and Spain and covered acute and convalescent phases of COVID-19. The prospective study material was composed of cDNA or gDNA derived from T cells, B-cell-depleted T cells, or PBMCs. Deeply sampled blood TCRbeta repertoires from subjects exposed to, actively infected with, or recovered from COVID-19 were included in the dataset. The repertoires were made available in a free public database intended to serve as a resource for research on the immune response to SARS-CoV-2. Samples came from the ongoing ImmuneRACE study (first 160 participants) plus 1,254 subjects from 6 global collaborators. A de-identified subject ID, COVID-19 status, age in years and sex were almost always included in the sample metadata. Where available, HLA class I and class II types were obtained from metadata supplied by the sample provider rather than from assay-based typing.

On the study overall, not on this receptor specifically: The amount of clinical and demographic metadata varied by source and participant and was provided uncurated.

CDR1 MNHEY and CDR2 SVGEGT were looked up in the germline V gene. The cysteine opens and the phenylalanine closes a CDR3 of 13 amino acids. The kept DNA is CDR3 alone, 39 bases in frame from the first base. The V end loses 2 bases and the J end loses 4 bases, and a stretch of 6 bases separates them. This receptor was taken from a man in his 60s with acute or convalescent COVID-19. Rearrangement joined TRBV6-2 or TRBV6-3 to TRBJ1-5; too little of a D gene remains to name it. Material: peripheral blood. The nucleotide sequence reads as follows: TGTGCCAGCAGTTACGGCGGGAATCAGCCCCAGCATTTT. It translates to CASSYGGNQPQHF.